This T cell receptor (beta chain) was obtained from a study of blood T cell repertoires in COVID-19 (dated by TCRdb to 2020 to 2022). With regard to the full study: The collaborator samples originated in the United States, Italy and Spain and spanned the acute and convalescent phases of COVID-19. The material from the prospective study consisted of cDNA or gDNA derived from T cells, B-cell-depleted T cells, or PBMCs. Subjects who had been exposed to COVID-19, were actively infected with it, or had recovered from it provided the deeply sampled blood TCRbeta repertoires that made up the dataset. A freely available public database, intended as a resource for researchers studying the immune response to SARS-CoV-2, is where the repertoires were released. The samples were drawn from the first 160 participants of the ongoing ImmuneRACE study and from roughly 1,300 subjects provided by 6 global collaborators. Nearly every sample came with metadata listing a de-identified subject ID, COVID-19 status, age in years and sex. HLA class I and class II types, where available, came from metadata supplied by the sample provider rather than from assay-based typing. On the study overall, not on this receptor specifically: Clinical and demographic metadata were provided uncurated, with the amount varying by source and participant.

TCRbeta CDR3 regions were amplified from genomic DNA by means of the immunoSEQ Assay, a bias-controlled multiplex PCR. The study's own analysis went as follows. The number of nucleated cells in each sample was estimated from the amplification of reference gene primers within the assay. Sequence reads were collapsed and filtered to measure the absolute abundance of every unique TCRbeta CDR3 rearrangement. For each sample, productive Simpson clonality was calculated as the square root of Simpson's diversity index over productive rearrangements. TCRdb obtained this table from immuneACCESS and retained in-frame rearrangements with V and J assigned. These tables miss some clones; where compared with another copy, unresolved V genes account for less than half of the shortfall, and the remainder is unexplained. The V and J calls and clone size come from that table; D and trimming were worked out from the DNA. Here the sample has around 77,000 clones; roughly 87% occur a single time. The ten largest account for over 15% of the sample.

The collaborating institutions used their own protocols to collect whole blood in K2EDTA tubes. For TCRbeta analysis, collaborator samples were shipped as frozen whole blood, as isolated PBMCs, or as DNA extracted from either sample type. In the case of this clone: This clone's antigen is unknown. No per-base quality is available; no much larger clone lies one base away.

The germline ends are 12 bases apart after V is trimmed by 0 bases and J by 2 bases. Reading from cysteine to phenylalanine, the CDR3 counts 16 amino acids. The kept DNA is CDR3 alone, 48 bases in frame from the first base. The germline V gene yields ENHRY for CDR1 and SYGVKD for CDR2. The V gene is TRBV10-3 and the J gene is TRBJ2-3; no D segment can be confidently identified. Sequencing input: peripheral blood. The sequence derives from a human donor in a cohort sampled during active COVID-19. The CDR3 reads as follows: CAISESVMQYTDTQYF. The nucleotide sequence reads TGTGCCATCAGTGAGTCGGTTATGCAGTACACAGATACGCAGTATTTT.